This T cell receptor (beta chain) was profiled in a study of OX40 agonist ivuxolimab in advanced cancers. Trimming cost V 5 bases and J 0 bases, with 3 bases left between them. CDR1 and CDR2 (germline): LNHDA, SQIVND (reference sequence). The CDR3 is 12 residues long. The protocol was immunoSEQ multiplex PCR, while the TCRdb copy is restricted to in-frame clones and leaves out a portion. There are 45,000 to 60,000 clones in the sample; roughly 89% occur only once, and about 6.5% lies in the top ten. Sequenced here: CD4+ or CD8+ T cells sorted from blood, sampled in a trial of the OX40 agonist ivuxolimab. This TCR was recovered from an adult with an advanced solid tumor such as melanoma, head and neck, liver or kidney cancer. This sequence joins TRBV19 and TRBJ2-3; D is undetermined. Here the CDR3 reads CASSPSTDTQYF. DNA for the CDR3: TGTGCCAGTAGTCCGAGCACAGATACGCAGTATTTT.